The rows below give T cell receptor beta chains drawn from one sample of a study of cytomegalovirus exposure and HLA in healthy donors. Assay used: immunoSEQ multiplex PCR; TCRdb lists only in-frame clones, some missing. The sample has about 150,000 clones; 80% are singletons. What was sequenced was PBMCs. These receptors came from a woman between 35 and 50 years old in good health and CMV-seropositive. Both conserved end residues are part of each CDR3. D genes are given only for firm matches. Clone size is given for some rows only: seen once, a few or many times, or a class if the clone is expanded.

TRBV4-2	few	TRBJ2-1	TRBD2	CASRETNGRALNEQFF	TGTGCCAGCAGAGAAACCAACGGGAGGGCCCTGAATGAGCAGTTCTTC
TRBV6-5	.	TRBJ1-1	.	CASSYSTVRTEAFF	TGTGCCAGCAGTTACTCGACTGTCAGAACTGAAGCTTTCTTT
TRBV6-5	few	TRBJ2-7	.	CATRDNSYEQYF	TGTGCCACCCGGGACAACTCCTACGAGCAGTACTTC
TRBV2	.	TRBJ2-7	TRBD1	CASRRQGAYEQYF	TGTGCCAGCAGAAGACAGGGGGCATACGAGCAGTACTTC
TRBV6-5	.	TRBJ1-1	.	CASSYTSDIRTEAFF	TGTGCCAGCAGTTACACCTCCGACATTCGCACTGAAGCTTTCTTT
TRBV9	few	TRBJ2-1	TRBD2	CASSVQAGGPNEQFF	TGTGCCAGCAGCGTACAAGCGGGAGGGCCAAATGAGCAGTTCTTC
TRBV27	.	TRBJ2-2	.	CASSLWQGGTGELFF	TGTGCCAGCAGTTTATGGCAGGGTGGCACCGGGGAGCTGTTTTTT
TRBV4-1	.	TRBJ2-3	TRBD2	CASSQELAGGPITDTQYF	TGCGCCAGCAGCCAAGAACTAGCGGGAGGGCCGATCACAGATACGCAGTATTTT
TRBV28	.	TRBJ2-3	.	CASSNNRVDTDTQYF	TGTGCCAGCAGTAACAACAGGGTTGACACAGATACGCAGTATTTT
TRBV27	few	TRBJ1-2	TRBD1	CASTQGAGYTF	TGTGCCAGCACTCAGGGGGCTGGCTACACCTTC
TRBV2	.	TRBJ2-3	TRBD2	CASSRLAGGSDTQYF	TGTGCCAGCAGCCGACTAGCGGGAGGATCAGATACGCAGTATTTT
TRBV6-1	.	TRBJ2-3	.	CASSGTGPPSTDTQYF	TGTGCCAGCAGTGGAACAGGGCCCCCAAGCACAGATACGCAGTATTTT
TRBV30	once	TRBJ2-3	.	CAWSVAAGKDTQYF	TGTGCCTGGAGTGTTGCGGCAGGGAAAGATACGCAGTATTTT
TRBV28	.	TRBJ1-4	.	CASGRTALNEKLFF	TGTGCCAGCGGCCGGACAGCTCTAAATGAAAAACTGTTTTTT
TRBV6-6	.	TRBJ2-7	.	CASSPPGSYEQYF	TGTGCCAGCAGCCCCCCGGGGTCCTACGAGCAGTACTTC
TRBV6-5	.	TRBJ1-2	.	CASSRSGGYGYTF	TGTGCCAGCAGTAGGTCCGGAGGGTATGGCTACACCTTC
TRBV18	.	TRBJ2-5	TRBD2	CASSQKLNVAGETQYF	TGTGCCAGCTCACAGAAACTAAATGTAGCGGGGGAGACCCAGTACTTC
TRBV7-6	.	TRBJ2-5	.	CASSRLVEETQYF	TGTGCCAGCAGCCGACTAGTTGAGGAGACCCAGTACTTC
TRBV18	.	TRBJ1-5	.	CASSPQGPQPQHF	TGTGCCAGCTCACCGCAGGGTCCTCAGCCCCAGCATTTT
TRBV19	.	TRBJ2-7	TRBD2	CASSLAGTYEQYF	TGTGCCAGTAGCCTAGCGGGGACTTACGAGCAGTACTTC
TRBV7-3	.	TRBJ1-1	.	CASSLMGGGRTEAFF	TGTGCCAGCAGCTTAATGGGGGGGGGTAGGACTGAAGCTTTCTTT
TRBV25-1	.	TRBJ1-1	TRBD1	CASSGHRGGYMNTEAFF	TGTGCCAGCAGTGGTCACAGGGGCGGTTACATGAACACTGAAGCTTTCTTT
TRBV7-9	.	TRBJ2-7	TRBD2	CASSLGLAASYEQYF	TGTGCCAGCAGCTTAGGACTAGCGGCTTCCTACGAGCAGTACTTC
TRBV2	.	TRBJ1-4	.	CASRTTVEKLFF	TGTGCCAGCAGAACGACAGTTGAAAAACTGTTTTTT
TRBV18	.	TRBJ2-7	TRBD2	CASSPTSGGAYEQYF	TGTGCCAGCTCGCCTACTAGCGGAGGGGCCTACGAGCAGTACTTC
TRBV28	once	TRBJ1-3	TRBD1	CASSLAGGTSGNTIYF	TGTGCCAGCAGTTTAGCAGGGGGGACCTCTGGAAACACCATATATTTT
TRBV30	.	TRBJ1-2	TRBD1	CAWRPYLGQGAPNYGYTF	TGTGCCTGGAGGCCCTATCTTGGACAGGGGGCGCCTAACTATGGCTACACCTTC
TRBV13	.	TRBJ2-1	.	CASSLALWEAYNEQFF	TGTGCCAGCAGCTTAGCTTTGTGGGAGGCATACAATGAGCAGTTCTTC
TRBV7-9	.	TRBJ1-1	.	CASSLGSSTEAFF	TGTGCCAGCAGCTTAGGATCCAGCACTGAAGCTTTCTTT
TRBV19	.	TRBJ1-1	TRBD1	CASSTSGQGNTEAFF	TGTGCCAGTAGTACCTCAGGACAGGGGAACACTGAAGCTTTCTTT
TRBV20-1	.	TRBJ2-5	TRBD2	CSGGEETQYF	TGCAGCGGGGGGGAAGAGACCCAGTACTTC
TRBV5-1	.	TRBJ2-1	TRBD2	CASSPGLAGENEQFF	TGCGCCAGCAGCCCCGGACTAGCGGGAGAAAATGAGCAGTTCTTC
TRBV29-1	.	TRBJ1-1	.	CSVEVRQLRNTEAFF	TGCAGCGTTGAAGTCCGACAGCTACGTAACACTGAAGCTTTCTTT
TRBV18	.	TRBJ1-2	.	CASSLHRDYTF	TGTGCCAGCTCGCTCCACCGGGACTACACCTTC
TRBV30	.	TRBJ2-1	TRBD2	CAWKTGLARSEQFF	TGTGCCTGGAAAACGGGACTAGCTAGGAGTGAGCAGTTCTTC
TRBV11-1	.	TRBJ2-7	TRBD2	CASSIIAGPSYEQYF	TGTGCCAGCAGCATCATAGCGGGACCCTCCTACGAGCAGTACTTC
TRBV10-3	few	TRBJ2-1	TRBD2	CAISETSGSRYEQFF	TGTGCCATCAGTGAGACTAGCGGGAGTCGTTATGAGCAGTTCTTC
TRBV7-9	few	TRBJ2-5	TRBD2	CASSPGTSGSGETQYF	TGTGCCAGCAGCCCCGGGACTAGCGGGAGTGGGGAGACCCAGTACTTC
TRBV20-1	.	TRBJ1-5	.	CSASYPPQHF	TGCAGTGCTTCCTATCCGCCCCAGCATTTT
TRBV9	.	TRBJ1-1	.	CASSGQTNTEAFF	TGTGCCAGCAGCGGACAAACCAACACTGAAGCTTTCTTT
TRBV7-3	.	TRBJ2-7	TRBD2	CASSSPGLAGELHEQYF	TGTGCCAGCAGCTCCCCGGGACTAGCGGGAGAGTTGCACGAGCAGTACTTC
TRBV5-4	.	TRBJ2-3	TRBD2	CASSTRTSGSLNTQYF	TGTGCCAGCAGCACCCGGACTAGCGGGAGTTTAAATACGCAGTATTTT